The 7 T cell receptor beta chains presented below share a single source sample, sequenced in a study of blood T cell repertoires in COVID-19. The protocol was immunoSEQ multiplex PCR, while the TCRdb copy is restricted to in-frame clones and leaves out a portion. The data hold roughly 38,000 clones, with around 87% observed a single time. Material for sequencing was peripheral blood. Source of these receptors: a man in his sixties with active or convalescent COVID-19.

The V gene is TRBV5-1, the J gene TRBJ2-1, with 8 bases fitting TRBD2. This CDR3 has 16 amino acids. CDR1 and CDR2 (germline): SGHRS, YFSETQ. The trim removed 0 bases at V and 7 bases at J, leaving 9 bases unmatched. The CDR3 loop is CASSLAFRLAWNEQFF. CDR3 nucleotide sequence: TGCGCCAGCAGCTTGGCCTTTCGACTAGCGTGGAATGAGCAGTTCTTC. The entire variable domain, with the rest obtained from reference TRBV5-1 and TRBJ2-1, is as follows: KAGVTQTPRYLIKTRGQQVTLSCSPISGHRSVSWYQQTPGQGLQFLFEYFSETQRNKGNFPGRFSGRQFSNSRSEMNVSTLELGDSALYLCASSLAFRLAWNEQFFGPGTRLTVL.

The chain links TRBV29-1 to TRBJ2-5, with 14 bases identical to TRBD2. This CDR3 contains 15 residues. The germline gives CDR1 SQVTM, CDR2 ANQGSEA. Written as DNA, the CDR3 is TGCAGTCATCTTGGGGGACTAGCGGGAGTTGAGACCCAGTACTTC. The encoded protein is CSHLGGLAGVETQYF.

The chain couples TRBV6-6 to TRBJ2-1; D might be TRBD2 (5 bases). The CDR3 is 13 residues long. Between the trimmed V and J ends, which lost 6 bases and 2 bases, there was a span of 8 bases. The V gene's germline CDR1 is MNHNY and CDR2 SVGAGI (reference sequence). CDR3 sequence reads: CASSERTYNEQFF. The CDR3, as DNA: TGTGCCAGCAGCGAGCGGACCTACAATGAGCAGTTCTTC.

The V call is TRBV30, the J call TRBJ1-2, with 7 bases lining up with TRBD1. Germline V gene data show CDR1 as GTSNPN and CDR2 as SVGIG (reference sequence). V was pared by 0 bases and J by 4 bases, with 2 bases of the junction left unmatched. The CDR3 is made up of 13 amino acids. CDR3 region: CAWSVQGIYGYTF. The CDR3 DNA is TGTGCCTGGAGTGTACAGGGGATCTATGGCTACACCTTC.

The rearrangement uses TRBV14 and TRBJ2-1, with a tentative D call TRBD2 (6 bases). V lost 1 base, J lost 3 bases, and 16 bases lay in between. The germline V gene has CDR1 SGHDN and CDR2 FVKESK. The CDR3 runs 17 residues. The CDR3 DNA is TGTGCCAGCAGCCAAGGTTCGGGAGTGAGGAACTACAATGAGCAGTTCTTC. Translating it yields CASSQGSGVRNYNEQFF.

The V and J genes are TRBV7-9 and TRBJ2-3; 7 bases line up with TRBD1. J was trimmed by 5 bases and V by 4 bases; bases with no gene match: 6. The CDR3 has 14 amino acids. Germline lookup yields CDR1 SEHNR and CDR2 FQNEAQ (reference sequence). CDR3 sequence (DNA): TGTGCCAGCAGCTCGCCGGGACAGCAAGATACGCAGTATTTT. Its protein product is CASSSPGQQDTQYF.

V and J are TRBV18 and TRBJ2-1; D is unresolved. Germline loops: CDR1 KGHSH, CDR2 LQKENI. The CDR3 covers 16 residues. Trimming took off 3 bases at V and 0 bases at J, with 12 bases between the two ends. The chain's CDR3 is CASSPLFEVSYNEQFF. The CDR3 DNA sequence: TGTGCCAGCTCACCGCTTTTTGAGGTCTCCTACAATGAGCAGTTCTTC.